These 15 T cell receptor beta chains share one sample of origin, sequenced in a study of T cells in Graves' hyperthyroidism and ophthalmopathy (dated by TCRdb to about 2019). Library preparation employed multiplex PCR. This sample was sequenced with an Illumina HiSeq 2000. Amplification of TCR beta CDR3 regions was carried out from RNA transcripts. The TCR CDR3 was subjected to a first round of RT-PCR using the HTBI primer set and the Qiagen OneStep RT-PCR kit. In-frame beta chains were kept once TCRdb had trimmed the public reads at Q25 with fastp and called clones with MiXCR. Rows with one shared CDR3 protein collapse into an entry with the most common genes and DNA. Here the sample has under 450,000 distinct CDR3 sequences; roughly 17% occur a single time. Around a third of the sample is taken by the ten largest. The sample consisted of blood. The receptors come from a woman younger than 45 with Graves' hyperthyroidism that later progressed to Graves' ophthalmopathy.

This clonotype occurred a few times. The genes are TRBV16 and TRBJ2-7; 8 positions agree with TRBD1. The J segment lost 5 bases and the V segment lost 2 bases, leaving 8 bases of the junction unmatched. The CDR3 totals 15 residues. Germline values: CDR1 KGHSY, CDR2 FQNENV. CDR3 protein: CASSQMTGEKDEQYF. The CDR3 DNA reads TGTGCCAGCAGCCAAATGACAGGGGAAAAGGACGAGCAGTACTTC.

The sample holds many counts of this clonotype. The chain carries TRBV28 and TRBJ2-6; 7 nucleotides match TRBD1. The CDR3 spans 17 residues. Germline V gene data show CDR1 as MDHEN and CDR2 as SYDVKM. Germline trimming cut 6 bases from V and 0 bases from J; bases unmatched to any gene: 8. The CDR3 region has the DNA TGTGCCAGCAGGGCGACAGGGATAGACTCTGGGGCCAACGTCCTGACTTTC. Amino acids: CASRATGIDSGANVLTF. Full variable domain (rest looked up from reference TRBV28 and TRBJ2-6): DVKVTQSSRYLVKRTGEKVFLECVQDMDHENMFWYRQDPGLGLRLIYFSYDVKMKEKGDIPEGYSVSREKKERFSLILESASTNQTSMYLCASRATGIDSGANVLTFGAGSRLTVL.

This clonotype occurred many times. The V gene is TRBV7-2, the J gene TRBJ2-1, with TRBD2 matching 8 bases. Trimming cost V 4 bases and J 2 bases; bases outside gene matches: 7. This CDR3 spans 16 amino acids. Germline CDR1 SGHTA, CDR2 FQGNSA. CDR3 in DNA: TGTGCCAGCAGCTCCCCCGGGGGGGCCCCCTACAATGAGCAGTTCTTC. This codes for CASSSPGGAPYNEQFF.

Concerning this clonotype itself: Since a much larger clone is just one base distant, this may be a read error. In this CDR3 the conserved last residue, phenylalanine or tryptophan, is missing, so a read error is likely. The rearrangement joins TRBV6-1 to TRBJ2-5; D is ambiguous. V was shortened by 6 bases and J by 1 base, with 12 bases between the two germline ends. This CDR3 region has 14 residues. In germline, CDR1 is MNHNS, CDR2 SASEGT. The CDR3 reads CASSPDAFQETQYL. In DNA form, the CDR3 reads TGTGCCAGCAGCCCGGACGCGTTCCAAGAGACCCAGTACCTC.

This clonotype came up many times. The chain carries TRBV12-3 or TRBV12-4 and TRBJ1-2; D remains unclear. V was trimmed by 0 bases and J by 1 base, leaving 12 bases between them. The CDR3 loop spans 16 amino acids. The CDR3 loop is CASSLARTSDNYGYTF. The CDR3 coding sequence is TGTGCCAGCAGTTTAGCGCGGACCAGTGATAACTATGGCTACACCTTC.

The V and J genes are TRBV12-3 or TRBV12-4 and TRBJ2-1; D unclear. V lost 6 bases and J lost 6, with 15 bases in between. This CDR3 has 14 residues. CDR3 sequence (DNA): TGTGCCAGCAGCTCCCCCGCTAAGTTCAATGAGCAGTTCTTC. Its protein product is CASSSPAKFNEQFF.

This clonotype was found many times. The V call is TRBV28, the J call TRBJ1-4; tentatively, D is TRBD1 (6 bases). Germline-derived CDR1 and CDR2 are MDHEN and SYDVKM. The CDR3 covers 16 residues. Trimming cost V 4 bases and J 0 bases, with 12 bases left between them. This chain's CDR3 is CASSSRQAPTNEKLFF. CDR3 DNA: TGTGCCAGCAGTTCCCGACAGGCTCCAACTAATGAAAAACTGTTTTTT.

There are many counts of this clonotype. The chain employs TRBV9 and TRBJ2-7, with 9 bases lining up with TRBD2. The V and J ends lost 0 bases and 3 bases, in that order; junction bases with no gene match: 4. Germline V gene data show CDR1 as SGDLS and CDR2 as YYNGEE. This CDR3 has 15 residues. The CDR3 DNA is TGTGCCAGCAGCGTAGATAGCGGGAGTGTCTACGAGCAGTACTTC. It encodes CASSVDSGSVYEQYF.

This clonotype has at least ten counts. V and J are TRBV20-1 and TRBJ1-1; TRBD1 aligns across 7 bases. This CDR3 is 14 amino acids long. Germline loops: CDR1 DFQATT, CDR2 SNEGSKA (reference sequence). With V trimmed by 6 bases and J by 1 base, 8 bases remained unmatched. As DNA, the CDR3 is TGCAGTGCCAGATATCGACAGGGGAACACTGAAGCTTTCTTT. It translates to CSARYRQGNTEAFF.

There are many counts of this clonotype. The V and J genes are TRBV7-8 and TRBJ1-2, with D unclear. Germline CDR1 is SGHVS and CDR2 is FQNEAQ. The CDR3 contains 13 residues. Trimming removed 5 bases at V and 3 bases at J, with 10 bases between. The CDR3 sequence is CASSQRLDYGYTF. In DNA form, the CDR3 reads TGTGCCAGCAGCCAGAGATTGGACTATGGCTACACCTTC. The full variable domain, completed using reference TRBV7-8 and TRBJ1-2, is GAGVSQSPRYKVAKRGQDVALRCDPISGHVSLFWYQQALGQGPEFLTYFQNEAQLDKSGLPSDRFFAERPEGSVSTLKIQRTQQEDSAVYLCASSQRLDYGYTFGSGTRLTVV.

The V and J genes are TRBV2 and TRBJ2-1; the D gene is possibly TRBD2 (5 bases). Germline CDR1 is SNHLY and CDR2 is FYNNEI. Trimming pared 7 bases from V and 12 bases from J, leaving 16 bases between. CDR3 size: 12 residues. The CDR3 sequence: CASKGASSRQFF. As DNA, the CDR3 is TGTGCCAGCAAGGGAGCGAGCAGTCGGCAGTTCTTC. The full variable domain, its missing parts supplied by reference TRBV2 and TRBJ2-1, is EPEVTQTPSHQVTQMGQEVILRCVPISNHLYFYWYRQILGQKVEFLVSFYNNEISEKSEIFDDQFSVERPDGSNFTLKIRSTKLEDSAMYFCASKGASSRQFFGPGTRLTVL.

This clonotype appeared many times. The V gene is TRBV20-1, the J gene TRBJ2-7; 8 bases align to TRBD1. The CDR3 contains 17 residues. V was clipped by 0 bases and J by 0 bases; unmatched bases: 10. Germline lookup yields CDR1 DFQATT and CDR2 SNEGSKA (reference sequence). CDR3 sequence: CSARDSRGQAFSYEQYF. CDR3 nucleotides: TGCAGTGCTAGAGATTCTCGGGGACAGGCGTTCTCCTACGAGCAGTACTTC.

The table lists this clonotype with many counts. The chain links TRBV27 to TRBJ2-3, with 7 bases fitting TRBD2. Germline assignment: CDR1 MNHEY and CDR2 SMNVEV (reference sequence). The CDR3 length is 13 residues. Germline trimming cut 8 bases from V and 3 bases from J; bases unmatched to any gene: 5. CDR3 bases: TGTGCCAGCGCCCAACTAGCGACAGATACGCAGTATTTT. Translated: CASAQLATDTQYF.

The V and J genes are TRBV20-1 and TRBJ2-1; TRBD2 matches 10 bases. Per the germline V gene, CDR1 is DFQATT and CDR2 is SNEGSKA (reference sequence). The junction had 9 bases not matched to a gene; V was cut back by 3 bases and J by 7 bases. CDR3 size: 15 residues. The chain's CDR3 is CSARKAGGPRNEQFF. In DNA, the CDR3 is TGCAGTGCTAGGAAAGCGGGAGGGCCTCGGAATGAGCAGTTCTTC.

There are many counts of this clonotype. V is TRBV10-2 and J is TRBJ1-2; 12 bases agree with TRBD1. Germline V gene lookup returns CDR1 WSHSY and CDR2 SAAADI. J lost 5 bases, V lost 1 base, and 5 bases had no gene match. The CDR3 is made up of 16 amino acids. The CDR3 sequence is CASSEWGQGARYGYTF. The CDR3 nucleotides read TGCGCCAGCAGTGAGTGGGGACAGGGGGCCAGATATGGCTACACCTTC.